The 3 T cell receptor beta chains below were found in one sample sequenced in a study of T cell responses to AZD1222 COVID-19 vaccine. Measured with immunoSEQ multiplex PCR; TCRdb has only the in-frame clones, and not every one. The data contain 150,000 to 200,000 clones, about 95% of them seen just once; the ten biggest clones take up approximately 0.69%. The sequenced sample was peripheral blood, obtained on day 0 of AZD1222 vaccination. The origin of the receptors is an adult in good health.

This sequence joins TRBV28 and TRBJ1-2; D perhaps matches TRBD1 (6 bases). Trimming left V 4 bases short and J 4 bases short, with 10 bases between. Germline-derived CDR1 and CDR2 are MDHEN and SYDVKM. CDR3 size: 13 residues. CDR3 coding DNA: TGTGCCAGCAGTTACAGGGTTACCTATGGCTACACCTTC. It encodes CASSYRVTYGYTF.

This clone was seen only once. This sample also contains other DNA sequences that code for the same CDR3. The J gene is TRBJ1-6, the V gene TRBV7-9; D is possibly TRBD1 (6 bases). The V gene's germline CDR1 is SEHNR and CDR2 FQNEAQ (reference sequence). V lost 8 bases, J lost 7 bases, and 15 bases lay in between. The CDR3 is 14 amino acids. In DNA form, the CDR3 reads TGTGCCAGCGCGCGGGGGGGGGCCAATTCACCCCTCCACTTT. Translation gives CASARGGANSPLHF.

The chain couples TRBV19 to TRBJ2-2; 9 positions match TRBD1. From germline, CDR1 is LNHDA and CDR2 SQIVND (reference sequence). The CDR3 extends over 14 amino acids. The V and J ends lost 7 bases and 4 bases, in that order; junction bases with no gene match: 4. For the CDR3, the DNA is TGTGCCAGTACCCCGACAGGGGGCACCGGGGAGCTGTTTTTT. Protein sequence: CASTPTGGTGELFF.